This note documents a single T cell receptor beta chain sequence. The sample belongs to a study of shared clonotypes between healthy human individuals. Sequencing was performed with immunoSEQ multiplex PCR; in TCRdb, only in-frame clones are kept and a portion is missing. The table shows approximately 2.5 million clones, with 93% occurring only once. The split of CD4+ cells yielded CD45RA+ naive and CD45RA-negative memory subsets. Germline V gene sequence: CDR1 ENHRY, CDR2 SYGVKD. The CDR3 spans 18 residues. After removal of 6 bases from V and 0 bases from J, the junction contained 9 bases not matched to a gene.

The receptor was derived from a man aged 18 to 29 in good health. Some clones in this sample may be carry-over from other donors' samples. The V gene is TRBV10-3, the J gene TRBJ2-1, with TRBD2 matching 12 bases. The sample taken for sequencing was naive CD4+ T cells from PBMCs. This sample's subset: CD45RA+ positively selected. The CDR3 protein is CAIRQGTSGLSSYNEQFF. The DNA of the CDR3 is TGTGCCATCAGACAGGGGACTAGCGGGTTGAGCTCCTACAATGAGCAGTTCTTC.